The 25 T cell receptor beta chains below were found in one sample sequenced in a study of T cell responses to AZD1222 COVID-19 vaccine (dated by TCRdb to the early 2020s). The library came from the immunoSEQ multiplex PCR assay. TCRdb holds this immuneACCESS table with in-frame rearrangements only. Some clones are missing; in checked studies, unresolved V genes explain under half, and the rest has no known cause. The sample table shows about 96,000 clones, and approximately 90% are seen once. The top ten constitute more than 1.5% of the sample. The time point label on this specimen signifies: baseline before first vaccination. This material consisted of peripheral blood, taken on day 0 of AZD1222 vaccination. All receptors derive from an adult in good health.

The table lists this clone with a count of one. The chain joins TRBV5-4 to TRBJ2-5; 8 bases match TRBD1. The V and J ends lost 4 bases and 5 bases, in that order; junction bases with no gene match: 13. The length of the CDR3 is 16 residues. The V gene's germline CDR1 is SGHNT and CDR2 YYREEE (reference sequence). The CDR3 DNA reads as TGTGCCAGCAGCCTCGCCAGGGGGCGAGGTAGGGAGACCCAGTACTTC. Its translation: CASSLARGRGRETQYF.

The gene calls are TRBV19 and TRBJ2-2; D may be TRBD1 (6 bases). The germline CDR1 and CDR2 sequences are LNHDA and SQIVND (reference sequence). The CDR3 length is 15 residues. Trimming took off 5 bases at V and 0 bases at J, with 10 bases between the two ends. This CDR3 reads CASSAGASNTGELFF. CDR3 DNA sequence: TGTGCCAGTAGTGCAGGGGCGTCGAACACCGGGGAGCTGTTTTTT.

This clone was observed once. CDR3 DNA sequence: TGTGCCAGCAGCCAAGTTCAGGGCAACACCATATATTTT. Translating gives CASSQVQGNTIYF. This sequence joins TRBV3-1 (or the pseudogene TRBV3-2) and TRBJ1-3; D may be TRBD1 (5 bases). Per germline, CDR1 LGHDT and CDR2 YNNKEL (reference sequence). V was cut by 1 base and J by 7 bases, with 8 bases left in between. The CDR3 length is 13 residues.

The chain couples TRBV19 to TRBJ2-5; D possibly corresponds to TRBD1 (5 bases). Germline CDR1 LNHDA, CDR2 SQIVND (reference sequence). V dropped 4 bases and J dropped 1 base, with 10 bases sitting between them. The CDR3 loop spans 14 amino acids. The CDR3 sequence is CASSSQGIQETQYF. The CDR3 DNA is TGTGCCAGTAGTAGTCAGGGAATCCAAGAGACCCAGTACTTC. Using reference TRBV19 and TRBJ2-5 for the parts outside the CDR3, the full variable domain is DGGITQSPKYLFRKEGQNVTLSCEQNLNHDAMYWYRQDPGQGLRLIYYSQIVNDFQKGDIAEGYSVSREKKESFPLTVTSAQKNPTAFYLCASSSQGIQETQYFGPGTRLLVL.

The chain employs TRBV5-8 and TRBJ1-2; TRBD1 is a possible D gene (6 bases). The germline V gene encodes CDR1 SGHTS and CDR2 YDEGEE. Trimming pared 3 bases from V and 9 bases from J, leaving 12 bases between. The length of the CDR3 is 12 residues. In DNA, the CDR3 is TGTGCCAGCAGCTACAGGGATCTAAGCTACACCTTC. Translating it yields CASSYRDLSYTF.

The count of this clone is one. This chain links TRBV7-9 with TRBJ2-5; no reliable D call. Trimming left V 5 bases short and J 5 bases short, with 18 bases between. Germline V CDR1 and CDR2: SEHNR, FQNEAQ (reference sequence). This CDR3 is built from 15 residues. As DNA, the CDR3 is TGTGCCAGCAGCAATAATAGAAGGCTGTCGGAGACCCAGTACTTC. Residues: CASSNNRRLSETQYF.

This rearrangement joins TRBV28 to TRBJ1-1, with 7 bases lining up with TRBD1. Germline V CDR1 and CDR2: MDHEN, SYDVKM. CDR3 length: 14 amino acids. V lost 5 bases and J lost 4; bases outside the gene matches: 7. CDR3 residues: CASSKQGLATEAFF. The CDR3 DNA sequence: TGTGCCAGCAGTAAACAGGGGTTGGCCACTGAAGCTTTCTTT.

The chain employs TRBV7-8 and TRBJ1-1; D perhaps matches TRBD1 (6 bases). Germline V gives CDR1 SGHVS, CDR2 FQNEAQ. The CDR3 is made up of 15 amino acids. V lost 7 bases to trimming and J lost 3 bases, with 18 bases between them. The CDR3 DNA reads TGTGCCAGCACCCAAGGCATGGGGGCTTACACTGAAGCTTTCTTT. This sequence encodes CASTQGMGAYTEAFF.

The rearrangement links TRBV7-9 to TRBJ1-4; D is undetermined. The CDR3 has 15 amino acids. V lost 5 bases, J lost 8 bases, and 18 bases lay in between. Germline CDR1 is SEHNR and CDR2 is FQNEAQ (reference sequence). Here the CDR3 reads CASSRGFAGGEKLFF. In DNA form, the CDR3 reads TGTGCCAGCAGCCGGGGATTTGCCGGAGGAGAAAAACTGTTTTTT.

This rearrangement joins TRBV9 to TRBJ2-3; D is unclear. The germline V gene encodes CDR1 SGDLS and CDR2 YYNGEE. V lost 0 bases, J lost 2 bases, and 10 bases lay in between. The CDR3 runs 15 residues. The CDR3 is CASSVASLSTDTQYF. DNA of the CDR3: TGTGCCAGCAGCGTAGCGTCTTTATCCACAGATACGCAGTATTTT.

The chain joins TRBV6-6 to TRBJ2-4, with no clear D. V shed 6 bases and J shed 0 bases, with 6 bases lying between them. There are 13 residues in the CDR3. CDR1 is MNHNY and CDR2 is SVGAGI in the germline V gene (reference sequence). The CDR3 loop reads CASRTLAKNIQYF. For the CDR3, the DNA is TGTGCCAGCAGGACACTAGCCAAAAACATTCAGTACTTC.

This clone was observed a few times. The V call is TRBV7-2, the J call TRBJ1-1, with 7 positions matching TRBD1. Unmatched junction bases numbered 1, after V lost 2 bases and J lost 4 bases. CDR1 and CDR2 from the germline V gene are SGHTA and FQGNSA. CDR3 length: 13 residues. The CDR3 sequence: CASSLNRGTEAFF. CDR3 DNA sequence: TGTGCCAGCAGCTTAAACAGGGGCACTGAAGCTTTCTTT.

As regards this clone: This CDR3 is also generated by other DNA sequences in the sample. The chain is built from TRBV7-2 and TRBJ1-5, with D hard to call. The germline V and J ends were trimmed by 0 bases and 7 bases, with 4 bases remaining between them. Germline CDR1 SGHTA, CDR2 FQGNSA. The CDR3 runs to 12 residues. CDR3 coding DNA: TGTGCCAGCAGCTTAGCTGGGCAGCCCCAGCATTTT. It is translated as CASSLAGQPQHF. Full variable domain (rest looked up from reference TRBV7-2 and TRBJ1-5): GAGVSQSPSNKVTEKGKDVELRCDPISGHTALYWYRQSLGQGLEFLIYFQGNSAPDKSGLPSDRFSAERTGGSVSTLTIQRTQQEDSAVYLCASSLAGQPQHFGDGTRLSIL.

DNA for the CDR3: TGTGCCAGTAGTATACCGAGGGGCAGCTATGGCTACACCTTC. This sequence encodes CASSIPRGSYGYTF. The rearrangement links TRBV19 to TRBJ1-2, with TRBD1 as a possible D gene (5 bases). In germline, CDR1 is LNHDA, CDR2 SQIVND (reference sequence). The germline V and J ends were trimmed by 2 bases and 4 bases, with 11 bases remaining between them. The CDR3 consists of 14 residues.

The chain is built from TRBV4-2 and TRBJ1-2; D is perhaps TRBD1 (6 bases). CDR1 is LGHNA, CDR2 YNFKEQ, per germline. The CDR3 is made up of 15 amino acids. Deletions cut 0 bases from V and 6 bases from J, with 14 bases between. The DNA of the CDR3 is TGTGCCAGCAGCCAAGATAGCGGCAGGGGCAATGGCTACACCTTC. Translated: CASSQDSGRGNGYTF.

CDR3 region: CASSPPGQPQHF. The CDR3 DNA sequence: TGTGCCAGCTCACCACCCGGGCAGCCCCAGCATTTT. The genes are TRBV18 and TRBJ1-5; D unresolved. With 0 bases removed from V and 7 bases from J, the gap between germline ends came to 4 bases. CDR3 length: 12 residues. From germline, CDR1 is KGHSH and CDR2 LQKENI. The complete variable domain, with remaining parts taken from reference TRBV18 and TRBJ1-5, reads NAGVMQNPRHLVRRRGQEARLRCSPMKGHSHVYWYRQLPEEGLKFMVYLQKENIIDESGMPKERFSAEFPKEGPSILRIQQVVRGDSAAYFCASSPPGQPQHFGDGTRLSIL.

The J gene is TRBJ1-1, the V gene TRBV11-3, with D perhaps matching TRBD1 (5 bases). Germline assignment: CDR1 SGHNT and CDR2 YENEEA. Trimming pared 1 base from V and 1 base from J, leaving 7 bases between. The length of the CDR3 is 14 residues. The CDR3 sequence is CASSLGRANTEAFF. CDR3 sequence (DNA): TGTGCCAGCAGCTTAGGCAGGGCGAACACTGAAGCTTTCTTT.

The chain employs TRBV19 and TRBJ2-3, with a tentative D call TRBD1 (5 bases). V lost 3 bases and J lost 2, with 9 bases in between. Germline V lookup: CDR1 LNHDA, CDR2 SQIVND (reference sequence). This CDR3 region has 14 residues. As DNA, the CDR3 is TGTGCCAGTAGTATCGTTGGACACACAGATACGCAGTATTTT. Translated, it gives CASSIVGHTDTQYF.

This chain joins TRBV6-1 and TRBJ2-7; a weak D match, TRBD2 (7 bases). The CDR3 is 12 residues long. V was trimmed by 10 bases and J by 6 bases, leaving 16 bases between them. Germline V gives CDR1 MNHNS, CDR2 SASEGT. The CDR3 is CATSREGGEQYF. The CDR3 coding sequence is TGTGCCACCAGCAGGGAGGGGGGCGAGCAGTACTTC.

In DNA form, the CDR3 reads TGTGCCAGCAGCCAGGGACCTTCCCGCGAGCAGTACTTC. Amino acids: CASSQGPSREQYF. V and J are TRBV11-2 and TRBJ2-7; D may be TRBD1 or TRBD2 (5 bases each). Per the germline V gene, CDR1 is SGHAT and CDR2 is FQNNGV. V shed 5 bases and J shed 6 bases, with 14 bases lying between them. The CDR3 has 13 residues.

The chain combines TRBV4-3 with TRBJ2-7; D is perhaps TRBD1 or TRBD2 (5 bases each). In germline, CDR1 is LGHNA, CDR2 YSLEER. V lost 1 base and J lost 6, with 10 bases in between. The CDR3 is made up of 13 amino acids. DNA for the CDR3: TGCGCCAGCAGCCAAGGAGGGGACGGCGAGCAGTACTTC. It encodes CASSQGGDGEQYF.

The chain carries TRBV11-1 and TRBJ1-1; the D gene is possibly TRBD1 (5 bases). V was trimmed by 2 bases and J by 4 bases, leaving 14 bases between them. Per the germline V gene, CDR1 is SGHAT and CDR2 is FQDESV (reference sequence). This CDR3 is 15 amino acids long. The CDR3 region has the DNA TGTGCCAGCAGCTTATTGGGGCGATTCGGCACTGAAGCTTTCTTT. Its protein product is CASSLLGRFGTEAFF.

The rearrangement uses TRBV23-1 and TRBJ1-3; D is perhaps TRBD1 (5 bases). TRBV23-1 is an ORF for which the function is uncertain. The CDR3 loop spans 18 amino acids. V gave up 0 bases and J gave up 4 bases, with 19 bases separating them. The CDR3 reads CASSQSTSPGPKGNTIYF. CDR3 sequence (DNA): TGCGCCAGCAGTCAATCCACCTCACCGGGACCCAAAGGAAACACCATATATTTT.

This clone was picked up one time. In nucleotides, the CDR3 is TGTGCCAGCTCCCCAATAGGACAGGGACCTAGCAATCAGCCCCAGCATTTT. Its protein product is CASSPIGQGPSNQPQHF. V gene TRBV18 combines with J gene TRBJ1-5; 8 bases are shared with TRBD1. The V gene's germline CDR1 is KGHSH and CDR2 LQKENI. The CDR3 spans 17 residues. V was pared by 6 bases and J by 0 bases, with 10 bases of the junction left unmatched.

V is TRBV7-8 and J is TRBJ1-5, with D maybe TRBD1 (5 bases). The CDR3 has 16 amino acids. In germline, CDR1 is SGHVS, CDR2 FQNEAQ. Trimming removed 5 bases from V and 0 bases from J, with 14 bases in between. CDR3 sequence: CASSPAPGDSNQPQHF. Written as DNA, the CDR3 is TGTGCCAGCAGCCCCGCGCCGGGGGATAGCAATCAGCCCCAGCATTTT.